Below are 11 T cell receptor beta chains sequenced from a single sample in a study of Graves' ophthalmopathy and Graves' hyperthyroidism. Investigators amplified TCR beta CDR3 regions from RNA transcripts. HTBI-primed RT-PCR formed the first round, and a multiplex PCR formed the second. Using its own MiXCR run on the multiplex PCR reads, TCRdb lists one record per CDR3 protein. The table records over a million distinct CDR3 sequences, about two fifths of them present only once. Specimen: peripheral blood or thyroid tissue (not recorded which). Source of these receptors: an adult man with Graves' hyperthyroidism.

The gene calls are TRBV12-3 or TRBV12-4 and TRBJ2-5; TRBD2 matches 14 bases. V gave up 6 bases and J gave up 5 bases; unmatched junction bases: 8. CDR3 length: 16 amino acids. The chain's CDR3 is CASSGRLAGGVETQYF. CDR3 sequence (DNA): TGTGCCAGCAGCGGAAGACTAGCGGGGGGGGTGGAGACCCAGTACTTC.

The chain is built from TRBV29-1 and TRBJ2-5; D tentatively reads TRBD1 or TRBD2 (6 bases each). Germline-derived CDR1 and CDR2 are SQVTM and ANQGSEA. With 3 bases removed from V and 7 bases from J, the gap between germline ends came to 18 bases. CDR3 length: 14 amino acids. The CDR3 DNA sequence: TGCAGCGTTGAGGCCAGCCCGGGGGCGGGGACCCAGTACTTC. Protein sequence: CSVEASPGAGTQYF.

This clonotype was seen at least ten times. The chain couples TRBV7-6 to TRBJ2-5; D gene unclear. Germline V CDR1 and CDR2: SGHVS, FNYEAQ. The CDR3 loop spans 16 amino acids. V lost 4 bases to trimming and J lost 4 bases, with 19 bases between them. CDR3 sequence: CASSSRASGITETQYF. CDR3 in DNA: TGTGCCAGCAGCTCTCGAGCGTCGGGTATAACAGAGACCCAGTACTTC.

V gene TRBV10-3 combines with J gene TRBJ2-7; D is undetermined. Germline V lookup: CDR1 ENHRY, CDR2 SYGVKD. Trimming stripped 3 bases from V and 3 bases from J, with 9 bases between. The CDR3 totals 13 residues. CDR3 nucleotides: TGTGCCATCAGTGAACCTCTTTACTACGAGCAGTACTTC. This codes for CAISEPLYYEQYF.

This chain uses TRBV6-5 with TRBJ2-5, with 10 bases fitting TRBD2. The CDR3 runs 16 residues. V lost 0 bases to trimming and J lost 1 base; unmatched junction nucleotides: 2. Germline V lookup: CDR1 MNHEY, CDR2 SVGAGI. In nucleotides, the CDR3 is TGTGCCAGCAGTTACTCGACTAGCGGGTTCCAAGAGACCCAGTACTTC. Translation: CASSYSTSGFQETQYF.

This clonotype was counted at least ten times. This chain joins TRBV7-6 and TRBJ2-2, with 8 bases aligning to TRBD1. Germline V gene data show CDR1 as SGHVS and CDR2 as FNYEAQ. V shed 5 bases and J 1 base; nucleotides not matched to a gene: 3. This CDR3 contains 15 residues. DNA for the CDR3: TGTGCCAGCAGCCTCGGGACAGGGAACACCGGGGAGCTGTTTTTT. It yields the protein CASSLGTGNTGELFF.

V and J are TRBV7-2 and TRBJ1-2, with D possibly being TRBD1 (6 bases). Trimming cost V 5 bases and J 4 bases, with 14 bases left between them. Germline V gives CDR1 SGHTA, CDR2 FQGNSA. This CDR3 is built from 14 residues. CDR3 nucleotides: TGTGCCAGCAGCGCGCCGGGGGCTGGCTATGGCTACACCTTC. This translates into CASSAPGAGYGYTF.

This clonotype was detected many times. CDR3 region: CASGQGPSQPQHF. CDR3 DNA: TGCGCCAGCGGACAGGGGCCGAGTCAGCCCCAGCATTTT. V and J are TRBV10-2 and TRBJ1-5; 9 bases fit TRBD1. Unmatched junction bases numbered 5, after V lost 8 bases and J lost 6 bases. Germline V gene data show CDR1 as WSHSY and CDR2 as SAAADI. This CDR3 comprises 13 residues.

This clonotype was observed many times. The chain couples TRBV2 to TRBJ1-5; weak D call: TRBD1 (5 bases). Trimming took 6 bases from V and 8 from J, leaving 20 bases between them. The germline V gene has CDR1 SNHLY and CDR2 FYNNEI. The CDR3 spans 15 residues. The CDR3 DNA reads TGTGCCAGCAGGGGGCCCGGCGGTCCCCAAAAGCCCCAGCATTTT. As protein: CASRGPGGPQKPQHF.

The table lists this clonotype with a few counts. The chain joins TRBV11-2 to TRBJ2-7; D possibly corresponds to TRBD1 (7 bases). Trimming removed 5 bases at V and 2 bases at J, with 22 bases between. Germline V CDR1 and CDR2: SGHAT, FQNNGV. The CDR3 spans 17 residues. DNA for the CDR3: TGTGCCAGCAGCCTAGGCCGGCGGAGGGGGCAGACCTACGAGCAGTACTTC. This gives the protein CASSLGRRRGQTYEQYF. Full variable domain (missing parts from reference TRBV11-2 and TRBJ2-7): EAGVAQSPRYKIIEKRQSVAFWCNPISGHATLYWYQQILGQGPKLLIQFQNNGVVDDSQLPKDRFSAERLKGVDSTLKIQPAKLEDSAVYLCASSLGRRRGQTYEQYFGPGTRLTVT.

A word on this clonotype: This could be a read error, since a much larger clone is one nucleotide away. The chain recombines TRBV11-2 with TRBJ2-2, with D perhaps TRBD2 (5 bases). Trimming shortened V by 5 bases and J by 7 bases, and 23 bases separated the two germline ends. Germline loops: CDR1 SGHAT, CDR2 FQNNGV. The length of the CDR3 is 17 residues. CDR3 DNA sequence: TGTGCCAGCAGCAATTGGCGTCTAACGGGAATGGTCGGGGAGCTGTTTTTT. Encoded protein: CASSNWRLTGMVGELFF.